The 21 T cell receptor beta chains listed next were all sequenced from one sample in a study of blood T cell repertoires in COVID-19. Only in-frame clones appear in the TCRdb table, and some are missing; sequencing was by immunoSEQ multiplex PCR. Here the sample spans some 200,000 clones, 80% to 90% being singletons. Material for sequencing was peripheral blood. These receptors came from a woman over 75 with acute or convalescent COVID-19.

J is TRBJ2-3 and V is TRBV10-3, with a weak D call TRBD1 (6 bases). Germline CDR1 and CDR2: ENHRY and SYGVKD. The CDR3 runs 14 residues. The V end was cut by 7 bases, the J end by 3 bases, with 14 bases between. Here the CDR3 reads CAITGTLGTDTQYF. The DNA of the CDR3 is TGTGCCATCACTGGGACATTAGGGACAGATACGCAGTATTTT.

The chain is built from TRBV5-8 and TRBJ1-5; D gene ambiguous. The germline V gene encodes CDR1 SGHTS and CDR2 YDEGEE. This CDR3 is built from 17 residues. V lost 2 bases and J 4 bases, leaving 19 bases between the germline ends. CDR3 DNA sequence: TGTGCCAGCAGCTTTAGGACTTCGGACCTGTCAAATCAGCCCCAGCATTTT. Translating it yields CASSFRTSDLSNQPQHF.

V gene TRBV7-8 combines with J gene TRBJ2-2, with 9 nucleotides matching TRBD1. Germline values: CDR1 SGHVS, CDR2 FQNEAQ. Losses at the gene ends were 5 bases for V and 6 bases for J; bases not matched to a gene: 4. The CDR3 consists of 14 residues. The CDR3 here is CASSIQGAAGELFF. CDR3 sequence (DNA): TGTGCCAGCAGCATACAGGGGGCGGCCGGGGAGCTGTTTTTT.

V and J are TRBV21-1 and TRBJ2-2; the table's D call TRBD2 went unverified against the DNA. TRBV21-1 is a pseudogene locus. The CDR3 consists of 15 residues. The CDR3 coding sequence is TGTGCCAGCAGCAAACTCGGGATGCTTGGCGGGGAGCTGTTTTTT. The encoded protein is CASSKLGMLGGELFF.

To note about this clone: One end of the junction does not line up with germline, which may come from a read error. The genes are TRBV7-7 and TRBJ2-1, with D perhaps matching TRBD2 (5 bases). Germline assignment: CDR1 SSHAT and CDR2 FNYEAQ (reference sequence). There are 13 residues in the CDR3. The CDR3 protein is CASSLGLYNEQFF. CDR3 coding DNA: TGTGCTAGCAGCTTAGGACTCTACAATGAGCAGTTCTTC. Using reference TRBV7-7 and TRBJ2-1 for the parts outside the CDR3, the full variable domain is GAGVSQSPRYKVTKRGQDVTLRCDPISSHATLYWYQQALGQGPEFLTYFNYEAQPDKSGLPSDRFSAERPEGSISTLTIQRTEQRDSAMYRCASSLGLYNEQFFGPGTRLTVL.

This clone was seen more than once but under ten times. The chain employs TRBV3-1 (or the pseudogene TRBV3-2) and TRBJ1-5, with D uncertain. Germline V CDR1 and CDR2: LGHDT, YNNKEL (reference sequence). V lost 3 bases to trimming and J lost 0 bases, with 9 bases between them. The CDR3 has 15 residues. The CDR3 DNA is TGTGCCAGCAGCCAGACCCTAGGTAGCAATCAGCCCCAGCATTTT. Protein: CASSQTLGSNQPQHF.

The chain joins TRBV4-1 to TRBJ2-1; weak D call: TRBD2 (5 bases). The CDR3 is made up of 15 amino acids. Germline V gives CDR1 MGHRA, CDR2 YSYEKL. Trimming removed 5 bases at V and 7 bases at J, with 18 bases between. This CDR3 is CASSLRAGPRNEQFF. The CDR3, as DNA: TGCGCCAGCAGCTTAAGGGCGGGTCCTAGGAATGAGCAGTTCTTC.

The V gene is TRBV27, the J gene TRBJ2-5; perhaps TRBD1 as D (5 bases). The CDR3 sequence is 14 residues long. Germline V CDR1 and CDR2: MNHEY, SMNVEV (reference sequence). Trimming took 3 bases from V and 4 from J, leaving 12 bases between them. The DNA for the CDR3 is TGTGCCAGCAGTTTTCAGGGATGGGGAGAGACCCAGTACTTC. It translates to CASSFQGWGETQYF.

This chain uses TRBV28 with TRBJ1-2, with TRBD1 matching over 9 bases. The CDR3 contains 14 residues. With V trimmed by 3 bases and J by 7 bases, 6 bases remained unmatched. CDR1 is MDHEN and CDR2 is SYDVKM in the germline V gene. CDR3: CASSFRDREGGYTF. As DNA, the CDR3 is TGTGCCAGCAGTTTCCGGGACAGGGAGGGTGGCTACACCTTC.

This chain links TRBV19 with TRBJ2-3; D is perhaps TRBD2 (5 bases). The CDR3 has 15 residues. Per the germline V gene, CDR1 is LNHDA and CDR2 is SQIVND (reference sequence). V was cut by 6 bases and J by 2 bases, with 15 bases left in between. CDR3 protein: CASRVTGSYTDTQYF. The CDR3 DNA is TGTGCCAGTAGAGTGACGGGGTCCTACACAGATACGCAGTATTTT.

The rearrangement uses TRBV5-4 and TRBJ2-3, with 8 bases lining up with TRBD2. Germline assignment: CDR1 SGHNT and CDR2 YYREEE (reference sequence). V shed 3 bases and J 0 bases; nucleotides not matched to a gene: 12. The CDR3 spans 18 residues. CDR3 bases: TGTGCCAGCAGCTCCACTAGCGGAGGGGTTGTTAGCACAGATACGCAGTATTTT. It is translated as CASSSTSGGVVSTDTQYF.

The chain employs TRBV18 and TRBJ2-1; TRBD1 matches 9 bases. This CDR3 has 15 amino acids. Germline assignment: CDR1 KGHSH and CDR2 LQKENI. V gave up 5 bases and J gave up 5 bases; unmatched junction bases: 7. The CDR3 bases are TGTGCCAGCTCAATGGACAGGGGCGCAAACAATGAGCAGTTCTTC. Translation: CASSMDRGANNEQFF.

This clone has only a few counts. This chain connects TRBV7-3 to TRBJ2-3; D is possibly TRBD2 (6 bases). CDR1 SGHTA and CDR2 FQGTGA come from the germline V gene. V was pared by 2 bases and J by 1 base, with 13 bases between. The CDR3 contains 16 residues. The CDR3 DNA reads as TGTGCCAGCAGCTTAGAGGGCCCGGGGGGCACAGATACGCAGTATTTT. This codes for CASSLEGPGGTDTQYF.

The CDR3 DNA reads TGTGCCAGCAGCTTAAGGGGTGGACAGGGGAACTACAATGAGCAGTTCTTC. Protein product: CASSLRGGQGNYNEQFF. The rearrangement links TRBV7-3 to TRBJ2-1; 9 positions agree with TRBD1. CDR3 length: 17 amino acids. From germline, CDR1 is SGHTA and CDR2 FQGTGA. The junction had 7 bases not matched to a gene; V was cut back by 1 base and J by 3 bases. The whole variable domain, remainder taken from reference TRBV7-3 and TRBJ2-1, is GAGVSQTPSNKVTEKGKYVELRCDPISGHTALYWYRQSLGQGPEFLIYFQGTGAADDSGLPNDRFFAVRPEGSVSTLKIQRTERGDSAVYLCASSLRGGQGNYNEQFFGPGTRLTVL.

The CDR3 coding sequence is TGTGCCAGCGCCCCTGGGGGGGGCGATACGCAGTATTTT. It is translated as CASAPGGGDTQYF. The V call is TRBV11-3, the J call TRBJ2-3, with D perhaps matching TRBD2 (7 bases). Between the trimmed V and J ends, which lost 8 bases and 6 bases, there was a span of 15 bases. There are 13 residues in the CDR3. CDR1 is SGHNT and CDR2 is YENEEA in the germline V gene.

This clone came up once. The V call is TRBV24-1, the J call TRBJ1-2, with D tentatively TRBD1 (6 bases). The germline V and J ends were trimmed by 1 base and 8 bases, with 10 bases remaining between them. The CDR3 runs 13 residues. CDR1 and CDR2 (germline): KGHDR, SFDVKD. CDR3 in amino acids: CATSDFQGWGYTF. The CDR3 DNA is TGTGCCACCAGTGATTTTCAGGGGTGGGGCTACACCTTC.

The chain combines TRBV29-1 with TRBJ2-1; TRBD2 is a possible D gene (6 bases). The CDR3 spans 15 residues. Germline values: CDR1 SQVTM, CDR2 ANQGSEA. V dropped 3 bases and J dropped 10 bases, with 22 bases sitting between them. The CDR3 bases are TGCAGCGTTGACGTCGGCAGCGGGCTTACGGGGGAGCAGTTCTTC. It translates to CSVDVGSGLTGEQFF.

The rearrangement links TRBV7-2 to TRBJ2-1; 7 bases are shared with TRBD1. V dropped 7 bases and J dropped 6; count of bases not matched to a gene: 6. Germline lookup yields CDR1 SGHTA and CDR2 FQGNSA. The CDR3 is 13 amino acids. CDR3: CASNHGTANEQFF. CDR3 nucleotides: TGTGCCAGCAACCACGGGACAGCCAATGAGCAGTTCTTC.

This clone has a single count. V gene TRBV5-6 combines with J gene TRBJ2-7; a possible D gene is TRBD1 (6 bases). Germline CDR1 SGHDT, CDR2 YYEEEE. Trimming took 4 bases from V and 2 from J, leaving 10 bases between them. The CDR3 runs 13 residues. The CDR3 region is CASSGQQTYEQYF. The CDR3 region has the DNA TGTGCCAGCAGCGGACAGCAGACCTACGAGCAGTACTTC.

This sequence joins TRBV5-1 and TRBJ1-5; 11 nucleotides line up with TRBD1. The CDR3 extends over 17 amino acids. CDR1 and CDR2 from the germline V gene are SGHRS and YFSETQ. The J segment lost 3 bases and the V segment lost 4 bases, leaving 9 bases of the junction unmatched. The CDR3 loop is CASSQAPGQGDNQPQHF. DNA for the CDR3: TGCGCCAGCAGCCAGGCACCGGGACAGGGGGACAATCAGCCCCAGCATTTT.

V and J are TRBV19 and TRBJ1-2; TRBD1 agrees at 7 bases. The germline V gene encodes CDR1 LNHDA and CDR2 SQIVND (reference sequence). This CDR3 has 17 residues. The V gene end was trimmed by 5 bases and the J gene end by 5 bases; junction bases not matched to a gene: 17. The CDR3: CASSAPGQLIYPYGYTF. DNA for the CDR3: TGTGCCAGTAGTGCACCGGGACAGCTTATCTACCCTTATGGCTACACCTTC.